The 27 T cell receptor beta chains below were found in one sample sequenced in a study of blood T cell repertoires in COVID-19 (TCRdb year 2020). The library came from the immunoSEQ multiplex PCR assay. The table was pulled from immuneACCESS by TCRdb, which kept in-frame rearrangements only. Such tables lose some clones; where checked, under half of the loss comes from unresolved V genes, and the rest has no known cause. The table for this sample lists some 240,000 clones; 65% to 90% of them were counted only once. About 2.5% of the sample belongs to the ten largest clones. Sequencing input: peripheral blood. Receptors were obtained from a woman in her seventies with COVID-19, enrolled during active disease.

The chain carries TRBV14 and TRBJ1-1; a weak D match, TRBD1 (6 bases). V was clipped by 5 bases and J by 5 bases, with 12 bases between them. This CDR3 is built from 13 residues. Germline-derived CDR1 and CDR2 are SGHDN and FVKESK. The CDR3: CASSTGKGTEAFF. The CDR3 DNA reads TGTGCCAGCAGCACAGGGAAAGGTACTGAAGCTTTCTTT.

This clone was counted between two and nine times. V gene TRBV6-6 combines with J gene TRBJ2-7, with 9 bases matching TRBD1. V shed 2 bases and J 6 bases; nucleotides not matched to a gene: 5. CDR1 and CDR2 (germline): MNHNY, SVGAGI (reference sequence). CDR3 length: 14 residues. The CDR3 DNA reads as TGTGCCAGCAGTTACACGGGGACAGGGATCGAGCAGTACTTC. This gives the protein CASSYTGTGIEQYF.

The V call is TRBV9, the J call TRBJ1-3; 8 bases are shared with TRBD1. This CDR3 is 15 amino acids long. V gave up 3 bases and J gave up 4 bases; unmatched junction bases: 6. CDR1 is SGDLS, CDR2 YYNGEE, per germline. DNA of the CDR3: TGTGCCAGCAGCGCGGACAGGGATGACGGAAACACCATATATTTT. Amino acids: CASSADRDDGNTIYF.

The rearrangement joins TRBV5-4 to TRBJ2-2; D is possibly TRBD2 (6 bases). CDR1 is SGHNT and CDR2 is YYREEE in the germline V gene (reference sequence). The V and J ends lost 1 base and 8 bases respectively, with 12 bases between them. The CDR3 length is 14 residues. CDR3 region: CASSLFSGGGELFF. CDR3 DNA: TGTGCCAGCAGCTTGTTTAGTGGAGGGGGGGAGCTGTTTTTT.

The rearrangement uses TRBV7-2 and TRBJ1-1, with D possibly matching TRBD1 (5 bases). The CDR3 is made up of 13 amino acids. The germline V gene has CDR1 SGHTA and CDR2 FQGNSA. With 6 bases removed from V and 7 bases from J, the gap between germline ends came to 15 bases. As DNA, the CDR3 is TGTGCCAGCAGAATAGACAGCTGGAGTGAAGCTTTCTTT. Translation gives CASRIDSWSEAFF.

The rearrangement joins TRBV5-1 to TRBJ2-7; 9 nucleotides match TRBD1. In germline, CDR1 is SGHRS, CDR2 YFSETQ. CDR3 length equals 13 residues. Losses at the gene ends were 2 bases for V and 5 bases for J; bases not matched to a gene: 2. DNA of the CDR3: TGCGCCAGCAGCTTAAGGGACAGGGACGAGCAGTACTTC. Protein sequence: CASSLRDRDEQYF.

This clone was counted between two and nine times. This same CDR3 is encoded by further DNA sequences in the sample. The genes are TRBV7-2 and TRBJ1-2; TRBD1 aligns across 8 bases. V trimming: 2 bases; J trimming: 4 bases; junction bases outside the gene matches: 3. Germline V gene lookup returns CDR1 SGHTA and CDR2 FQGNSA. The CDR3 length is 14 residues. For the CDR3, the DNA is TGTGCCAGCAGCTTACAGGGGGCGGGCTATGGCTACACCTTC. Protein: CASSLQGAGYGYTF.

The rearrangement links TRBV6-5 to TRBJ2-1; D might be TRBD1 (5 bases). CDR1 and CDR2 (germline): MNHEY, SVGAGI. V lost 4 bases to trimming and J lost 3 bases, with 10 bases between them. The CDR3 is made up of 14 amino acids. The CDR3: CASSSKGFYNEQFF. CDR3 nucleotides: TGTGCCAGCAGTTCGAAGGGGTTCTACAATGAGCAGTTCTTC.

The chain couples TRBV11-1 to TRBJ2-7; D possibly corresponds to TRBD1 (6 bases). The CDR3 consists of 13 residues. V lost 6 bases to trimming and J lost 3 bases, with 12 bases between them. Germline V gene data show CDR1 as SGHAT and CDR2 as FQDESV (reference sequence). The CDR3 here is CASSRDTSYEQYF. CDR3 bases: TGTGCCAGCAGTCGGGACACGAGCTACGAGCAGTACTTC.

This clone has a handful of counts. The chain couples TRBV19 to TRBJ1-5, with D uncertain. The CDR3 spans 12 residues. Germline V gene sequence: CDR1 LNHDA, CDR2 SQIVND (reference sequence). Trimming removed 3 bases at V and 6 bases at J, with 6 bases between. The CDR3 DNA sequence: TGTGCCAGTAGTATCAGTCGTCAGCCCCAGCATTTT. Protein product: CASSISRQPQHF.

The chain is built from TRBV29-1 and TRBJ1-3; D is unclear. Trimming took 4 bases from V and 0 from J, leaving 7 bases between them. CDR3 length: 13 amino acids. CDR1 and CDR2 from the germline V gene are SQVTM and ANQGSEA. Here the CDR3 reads CSVVLYSGNTIYF. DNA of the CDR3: TGCAGCGTTGTCCTTTACTCTGGAAACACCATATATTTT.

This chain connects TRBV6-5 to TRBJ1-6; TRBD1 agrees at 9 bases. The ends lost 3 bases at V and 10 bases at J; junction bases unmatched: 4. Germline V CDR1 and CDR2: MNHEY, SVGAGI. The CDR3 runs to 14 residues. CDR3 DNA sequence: TGTGCCAGCAGTTATAACAGGGGGCCATCACCCCTCCACTTT. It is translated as CASSYNRGPSPLHF.

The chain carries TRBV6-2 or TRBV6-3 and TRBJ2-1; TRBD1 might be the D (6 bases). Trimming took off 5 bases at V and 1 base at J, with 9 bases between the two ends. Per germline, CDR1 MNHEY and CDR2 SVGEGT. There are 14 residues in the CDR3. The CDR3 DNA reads TGTGCCAGCAGTACGAGGGGGTCCTACAATGAGCAGTTCTTC. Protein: CASSTRGSYNEQFF.

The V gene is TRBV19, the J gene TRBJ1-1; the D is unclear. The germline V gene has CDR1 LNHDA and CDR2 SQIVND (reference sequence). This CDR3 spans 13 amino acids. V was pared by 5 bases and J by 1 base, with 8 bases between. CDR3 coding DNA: TGTGCCAGTAGTGAGGGAAGGAACACTGAAGCTTTCTTT. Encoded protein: CASSEGRNTEAFF.

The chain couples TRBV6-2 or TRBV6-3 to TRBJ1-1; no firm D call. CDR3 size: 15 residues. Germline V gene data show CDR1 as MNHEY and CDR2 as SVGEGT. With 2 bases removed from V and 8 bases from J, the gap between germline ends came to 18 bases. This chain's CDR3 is CASSYPALGIVEAFF. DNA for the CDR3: TGTGCCAGCAGTTACCCCGCCCTAGGAATTGTGGAAGCTTTCTTT.

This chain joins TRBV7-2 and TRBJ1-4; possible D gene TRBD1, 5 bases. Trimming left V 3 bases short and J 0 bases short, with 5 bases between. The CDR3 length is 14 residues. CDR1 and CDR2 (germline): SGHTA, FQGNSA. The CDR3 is CASSLGPTNEKLFF. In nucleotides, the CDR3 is TGTGCCAGCAGCTTGGGGCCAACTAATGAAAAACTGTTTTTT.

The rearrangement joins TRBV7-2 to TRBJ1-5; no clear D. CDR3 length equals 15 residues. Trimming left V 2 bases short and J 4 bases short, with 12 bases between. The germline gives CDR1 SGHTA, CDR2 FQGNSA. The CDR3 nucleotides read TGTGCCAGCAGCTTAAGGCCCCGGGGTAATCAGCCCCAGCATTTT. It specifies CASSLRPRGNQPQHF.

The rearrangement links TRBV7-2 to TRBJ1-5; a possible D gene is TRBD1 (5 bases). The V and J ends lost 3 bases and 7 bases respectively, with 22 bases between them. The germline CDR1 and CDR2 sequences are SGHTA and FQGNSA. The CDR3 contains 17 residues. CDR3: CASSLDQSGAFRQPQHF. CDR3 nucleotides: TGTGCCAGCAGCTTGGACCAATCTGGGGCATTCAGGCAGCCCCAGCATTTT.

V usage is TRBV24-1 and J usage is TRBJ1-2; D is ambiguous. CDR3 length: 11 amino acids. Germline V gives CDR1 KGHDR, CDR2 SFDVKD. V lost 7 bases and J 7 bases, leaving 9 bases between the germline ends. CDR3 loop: CATSPEGGYTF. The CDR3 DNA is TGTGCCACCAGCCCGGAGGGTGGCTACACCTTC.

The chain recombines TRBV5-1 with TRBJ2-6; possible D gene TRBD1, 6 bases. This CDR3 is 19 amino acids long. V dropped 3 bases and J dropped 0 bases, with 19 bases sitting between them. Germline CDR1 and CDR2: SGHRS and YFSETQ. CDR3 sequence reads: CASSSLETGSNSGANVLTF. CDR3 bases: TGCGCCAGCAGCTCCCTCGAAACAGGGTCGAACTCTGGGGCCAACGTCCTGACTTTC.

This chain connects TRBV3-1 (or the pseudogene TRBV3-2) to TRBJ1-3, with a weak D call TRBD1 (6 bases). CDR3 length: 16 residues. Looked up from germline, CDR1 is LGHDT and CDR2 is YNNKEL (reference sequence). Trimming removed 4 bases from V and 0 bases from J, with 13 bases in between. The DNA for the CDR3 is TGTGCCAGCAGCCGAGGACAGAAATCCTCTGGAAACACCATATATTTT. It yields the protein CASSRGQKSSGNTIYF.

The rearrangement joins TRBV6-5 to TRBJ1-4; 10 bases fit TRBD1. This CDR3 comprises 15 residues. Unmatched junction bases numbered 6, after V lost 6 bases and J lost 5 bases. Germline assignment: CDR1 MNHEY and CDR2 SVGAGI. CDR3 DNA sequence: TGTGCCAGCAGCGCGAGGGACAGGGGAAATGAAAAACTGTTTTTT. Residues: CASSARDRGNEKLFF.

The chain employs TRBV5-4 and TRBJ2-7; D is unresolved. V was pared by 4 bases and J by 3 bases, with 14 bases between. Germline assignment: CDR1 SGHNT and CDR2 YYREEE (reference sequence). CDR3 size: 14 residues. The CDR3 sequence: CASSLDSGRYEQYF. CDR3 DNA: TGTGCCAGCAGCCTGGATTCAGGTCGCTACGAGCAGTACTTC.

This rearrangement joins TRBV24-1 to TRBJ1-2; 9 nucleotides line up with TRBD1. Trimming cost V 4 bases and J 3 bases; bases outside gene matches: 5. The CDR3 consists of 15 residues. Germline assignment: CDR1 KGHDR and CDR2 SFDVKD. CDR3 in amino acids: CATSEGTGFDYGYTF. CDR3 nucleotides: TGTGCCACCAGTGAGGGGACAGGGTTCGACTATGGCTACACCTTC.

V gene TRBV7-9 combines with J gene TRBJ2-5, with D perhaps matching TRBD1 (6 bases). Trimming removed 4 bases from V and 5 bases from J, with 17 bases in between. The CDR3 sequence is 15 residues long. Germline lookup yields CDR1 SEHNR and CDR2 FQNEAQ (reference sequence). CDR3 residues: CASSSHREEGETQYF. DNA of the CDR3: TGTGCCAGCAGCTCTCACAGGGAAGAGGGGGAGACCCAGTACTTC.

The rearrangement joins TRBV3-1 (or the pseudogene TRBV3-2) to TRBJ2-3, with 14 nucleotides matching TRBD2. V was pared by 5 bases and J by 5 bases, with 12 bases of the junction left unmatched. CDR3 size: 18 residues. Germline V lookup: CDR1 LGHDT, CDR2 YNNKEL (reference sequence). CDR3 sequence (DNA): TGTGCCAGCAGCTTAATCTCCGGACTAGCGGGAGGCTTAGATACGCAGTATTTT. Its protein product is CASSLISGLAGGLDTQYF.

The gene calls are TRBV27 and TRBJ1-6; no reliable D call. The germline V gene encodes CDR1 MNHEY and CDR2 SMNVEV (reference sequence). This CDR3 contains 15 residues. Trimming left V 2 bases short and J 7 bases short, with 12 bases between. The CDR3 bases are TGTGCCAGCAGTTTAATTGCGGGCTCCAATTCACCCCTCCACTTT. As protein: CASSLIAGSNSPLHF.